This TCR beta chain was obtained from a study of OX40 agonist ivuxolimab in advanced cancers. For the study at large: Patient treatment consisted of intravenous ivuxolimab administration every 2 weeks at 0.01 to 10 mg/kg. Cohort: 80% to 90% men, mean age about 62, aged roughly 20 to 79.

Study-wide findings and caveats: Low normalized T-cell clonal expansion was additionally recorded for some nonresponders. In the 0.1 to 3.0 mg/kg range, CD4+ and CD8+ blood T cells had expanded clonally by week 6.

TCRdb's table, derived via immunoSEQ multiplex PCR, lists solely in-frame clones and lacks some. This table holds tens of thousands of clones, roughly 84% found once. Trimming removed 6 bases from V and 3 bases from J; junction bases left unmatched: 3. There are 14 residues in the CDR3. Per the germline V gene, CDR1 is KGHSH and CDR2 is LQKENI. As for this clone: Its antigen is as yet unknown.

The source of this sequence is an adult with an advanced solid tumor such as melanoma, head and neck, liver or kidney cancer. Sequences were derived from CD4+ or CD8+ T cells sorted from blood, sampled in a trial of the OX40 agonist ivuxolimab. This chain connects TRBV18 to TRBJ2-4; 9 nucleotides line up with TRBD2. The CDR3 coding sequence is TGTGCCAGCTCGCGACTAGCGGACAAAAACATTCAGTACTTC. It specifies CASSRLADKNIQYF.